This TCR beta chain was obtained from a study of blood T cell repertoires in COVID-19. This CDR3 contains 13 residues. Germline lookup yields CDR1 SGDLS and CDR2 YYNGEE. V was pared by 4 bases and J by 3 bases, with 3 bases of the junction left unmatched. Profiling relied on immunoSEQ multiplex PCR, and the TCRdb table lists in-frame clones only, not all of them. The data contain about 140,000 clones, roughly 76% of them singletons. The chain couples TRBV9 to TRBJ2-5; 7 positions match TRBD1. This clonotype originated in a woman in her 50s with active or convalescent COVID-19. What was sequenced was peripheral blood. The CDR3 DNA reads TGTGCCAGCAGCTTGGGACAGAAAGAGACCCAGTACTTC. Amino acids: CASSLGQKETQYF.